This T cell receptor (beta chain) was retrieved from a study of T cell responses to AZD1222 COVID-19 vaccine. Study conclusions and caveats: Two doses of AZD1222 preceded a rise in Spike-specific TCR breadth and depth.

The table came from immunoSEQ multiplex PCR; TCRdb's copy has only in-frame clones and leaves some out. The repertoire holds 150,000 to 200,000 clones, with approximately 91% as singletons. This CDR3 is built from 14 residues. The germline V gene has CDR1 SGHNT and CDR2 YYREEE (reference sequence). About this clone: Its specificity is not known.

The chain links TRBV5-4 to TRBJ1-4; 10 bases match TRBD1. Sequences were derived from peripheral blood, sampled 28 days after the second AZD1222 dose. The sequence came from an adult who received the AZD1222 COVID-19 vaccine. Here the CDR3 reads CASDRGHKREKLFF. The CDR3 nucleotides are TGTGCTTCCGACAGGGGGCATAAACGAGAAAAACTGTTTTTT.